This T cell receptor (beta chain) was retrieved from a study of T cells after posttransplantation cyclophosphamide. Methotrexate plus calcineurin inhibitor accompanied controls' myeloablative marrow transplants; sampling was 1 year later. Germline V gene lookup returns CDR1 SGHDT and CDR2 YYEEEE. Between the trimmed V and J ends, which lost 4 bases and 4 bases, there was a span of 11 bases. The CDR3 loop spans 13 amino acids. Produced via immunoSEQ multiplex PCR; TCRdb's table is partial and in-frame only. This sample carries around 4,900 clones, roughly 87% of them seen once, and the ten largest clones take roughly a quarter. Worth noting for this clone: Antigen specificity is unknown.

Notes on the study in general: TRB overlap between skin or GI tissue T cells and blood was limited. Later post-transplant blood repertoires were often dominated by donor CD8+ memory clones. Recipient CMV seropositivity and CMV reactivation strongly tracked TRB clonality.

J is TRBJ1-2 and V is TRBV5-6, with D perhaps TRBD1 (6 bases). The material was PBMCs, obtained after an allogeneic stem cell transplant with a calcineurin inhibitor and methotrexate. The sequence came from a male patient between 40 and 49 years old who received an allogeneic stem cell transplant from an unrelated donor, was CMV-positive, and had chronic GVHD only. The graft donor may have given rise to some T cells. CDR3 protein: CASSPGDGYGYTF. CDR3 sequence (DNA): TGTGCCAGCAGCCCAGGGGATGGCTATGGCTACACCTTC.